This T cell receptor (beta chain) stems from a study of control samples from healthy donors and cancer patients. The germline V gene has CDR1 SGHTA and CDR2 FQGTGA. This CDR3 is built from 15 residues. V lost 2 bases and J 6 bases, leaving 15 bases between the germline ends. Some clones are missing from TCRdb's copy, which holds only in-frame ones; the method was immunoSEQ multiplex PCR. The sample carries about 120,000 clones, 88% recorded once. The TCR was taken from a woman in her 70s in good health. The V and J genes are TRBV7-3 and TRBJ2-3; D perhaps matches TRBD2 (6 bases). Sequencing used blood. The chain's CDR3 is CASSLWGEERDTQYF. The CDR3 DNA reads TGTGCCAGCAGCTTATGGGGGGAAGAACGGGATACGCAGTATTTT.